The TCR beta chain described here comes from a study of CD8 T cells in Susac syndrome. The sequenced target, TCR beta, came from blood CD8+ and CD4+ T cells. Healthy donors matched for age and sex were used as controls. Germline-derived CDR1 and CDR2 are SGHTA and FQGNSA. V was trimmed by 1 base and J by 1 base, leaving 10 bases between them. The CDR3 covers 15 residues. This clonotype was seen only once. Its matching antigen is unknown. Reverse transcription of roughly 0.5 to 1 ug RNA was carried out with random hexamers. Amplification of TCR beta CDR3 spanned 54 Vbeta and 13 Jbeta via immunoSEQ multiplex PCR. From the immunoSEQ multiplex PCR reads, TCRdb called clonotypes with MiXCR, one entry per CDR3 protein. Here the sample spans some 120,000 distinct CDR3 sequences, 90% to 95% being singletons. Broader study findings: A relatively small number of individuals underwent TCR sequencing and HLA analysis.

The sequencing input was CD4+ T cells from PBMCs. The V and J genes are TRBV7-2 and TRBJ1-1, with D tentatively TRBD1 (5 bases). This receptor was taken from a human donor in good health. In DNA, the CDR3 is TGTGCCAGCAGCTTAGTTGGGACTGGGAACACTGAAGCTTTCTTT. Residues: CASSLVGTGNTEAFF.